These 32 T cell receptor beta chains came from one sample sequenced in a study of T cell repertoires in cytomegalovirus infection. No antigen is known for these receptors. Each CDR3 protein is one row after TCRdb ran MiXCR on the reads. Counted here are about 700,000 distinct CDR3 sequences, around a third occurring once; the ten biggest clones make up around a sixth. The sample consisted of cultured PBMCs, taken from culture after CMV antigen stimulation. These receptors originate from a human donor in good health (CMV status not recorded). Some clones in this sample may be carry-over from other donors' samples.

This clonotype turned up a few times. The CDR3 DNA reads as TGTGCCATCAGTGAGTCGAAACAGCCCCAGCATTTT. It codes for CAISESKQPQHF. The V gene is TRBV10-3, the J gene TRBJ1-5; D remains unclear. CDR1 is ENHRY and CDR2 is SYGVKD in the germline V gene. CDR3 size: 12 residues. Trimming stripped 0 bases from V and 7 bases from J, with 4 bases between.

Points on this clonotype: The junction differs from germline at one of its ends, possibly a read error. The rearrangement uses TRBV11-2 and TRBJ2-7, with 9 bases matching TRBD2. The CDR3 has 15 amino acids. Looked up from germline, CDR1 is SGHAT and CDR2 is FQNNGV. Here the CDR3 DNA reads TGTGCCAACAGCCGAAACGGCGGGAGGGACTACGAGCAGTACTTC. Protein sequence: CANSRNGGRDYEQYF.

The genes are TRBV28 and TRBJ1-1, with D hard to call. This CDR3 is 15 amino acids long. CDR1 is MDHEN, CDR2 SYDVKM, per germline. V shed 7 bases and J shed 1 base, with 16 bases lying between them. CDR3 nucleotide sequence: TGTGCCAGCAAAAGACGACACTGGGCGAACACTGAAGCTTTCTTT. Its protein is CASKRRHWANTEAFF.

The chain employs TRBV12-3 or TRBV12-4 and TRBJ1-2; unclear D gene. With 1 base removed from V and 8 bases from J, the gap between germline ends came to 11 bases. CDR3 size: 13 residues. The CDR3 DNA follows: TGTGCCAGCAGTTTAGTTCTAGAGTCCGGCTACACCTTC. Translated, it gives CASSLVLESGYTF.

In its sample, this clonotype was seen many times. The gene calls are TRBV7-2 and TRBJ2-5; 10 bases agree with TRBD2. After removal of 2 bases from V and 4 bases from J, the junction contained 7 bases not matched to a gene. This CDR3 has 16 residues. Looked up from germline, CDR1 is SGHTA and CDR2 is FQGNSA. The CDR3 nucleotides are TGTGCCAGCAGCTTATCAGGAGCGGGAGGGTTAGAGACCCAGTACTTC. Protein product: CASSLSGAGGLETQYF.

This chain joins TRBV4-1 and TRBJ2-7, with D unclear. The length of the CDR3 is 13 residues. V lost 1 base and J lost 4, with 8 bases in between. Germline CDR1 reads MGHRA; CDR2 reads YSYEKL. The CDR3 DNA reads TGCGCCAGCAGCCAAGTAGTATTGTACGAGCAGTACTTC. This encodes CASSQVVLYEQYF.

The sample holds a few counts of this clonotype. The chain joins TRBV14 to TRBJ1-1; no firm D call. Between the trimmed V and J ends, which lost 0 bases and 0 bases, there was a span of 8 bases. Looked up from germline, CDR1 is SGHDN and CDR2 is FVKESK. CDR3 length: 15 amino acids. In DNA form, the CDR3 reads TGTGCCAGCAGCCAAGAAGGGATCTTGAACACTGAAGCTTTCTTT. Translating it yields CASSQEGILNTEAFF.

V and J are TRBV6-5 and TRBJ2-3; 7 bases align to TRBD2. The germline V gene encodes CDR1 MNHEY and CDR2 SVGAGI. CDR3 length: 14 amino acids. V trimming: 4 bases; J trimming: 6 bases; junction bases outside the gene matches: 7. The CDR3 bases are TGTGCCAGCAGTTTCCCGGGGGGATCCGATACGCAGTATTTT. Translating gives CASSFPGGSDTQYF.

This clonotype was detected many times. The chain has TRBV7-2 and TRBJ1-1, with D possibly being TRBD1 (5 bases). Germline V gene lookup returns CDR1 SGHTA and CDR2 FQGNSA. The V and J ends lost 5 bases and 5 bases respectively, with 18 bases between them. The CDR3 covers 15 residues. The CDR3 region has the DNA TGTGCCAGCAGCCTATGGGGGGGTTCGGGTACTGAAGCTTTCTTT. Translating gives CASSLWGGSGTEAFF.

This chain connects TRBV11-2 to TRBJ2-7, with D unclear. The CDR3 is made up of 14 amino acids. Trimming stripped 3 bases from V and 2 bases from J, with 11 bases between. The V gene's germline CDR1 is SGHAT and CDR2 FQNNGV. CDR3 sequence (DNA): TGTGCCAGCAGCTTTGGCCTAGTGGCCTACGAGCAGTACTTC. Protein sequence: CASSFGLVAYEQYF. Full variable domain (missing parts from reference TRBV11-2 and TRBJ2-7): EAGVAQSPRYKIIEKRQSVAFWCNPISGHATLYWYQQILGQGPKLLIQFQNNGVVDDSQLPKDRFSAERLKGVDSTLKIQPAKLEDSAVYLCASSFGLVAYEQYFGPGTRLTVT.

This clonotype has more than one count but fewer than ten. This chain uses TRBV7-2 with TRBJ2-7, with 8 bases lining up with TRBD2. Unmatched junction bases numbered 7, after V lost 3 bases and J lost 3 bases. CDR1 and CDR2 (germline): SGHTA, FQGNSA. This CDR3 contains 15 residues. The CDR3 protein is CASSFDRSGNYEQYF. In nucleotides, the CDR3 is TGTGCCAGCAGCTTCGATCGTAGCGGGAACTACGAGCAGTACTTC.

The chain is built from TRBV4-1 and TRBJ2-2, with TRBD2 identical over 7 bases. The CDR3 has 16 amino acids. CDR1 MGHRA and CDR2 YSYEKL come from the germline V gene. V shed 4 bases and J 5 bases; nucleotides not matched to a gene: 10. CDR3 sequence reads: CASSPFAGDRTGELFF. The CDR3 DNA reads as TGCGCCAGCAGCCCTTTTGCGGGGGACCGTACCGGGGAGCTGTTTTTT.

The J gene is TRBJ1-2, the V gene TRBV11-1, with D unresolved. The CDR3 consists of 12 residues. The V end was cut by 5 bases, the J end by 7 bases, with 11 bases between. Germline values: CDR1 SGHAT, CDR2 FQDESV (reference sequence). The DNA for the CDR3 is TGTGCCAGCAGCCCTGGTGTAGGTGGCTACACCTTC. Translated, it gives CASSPGVGGYTF.

The rearrangement uses TRBV10-3 and TRBJ1-2; 7 nucleotides agree with TRBD1. V lost 0 bases to trimming and J lost 6 bases; unmatched junction nucleotides: 7. This CDR3 has 15 amino acids. Germline CDR1 is ENHRY and CDR2 is SYGVKD. CDR3 protein: CAISESTGSMDGYTF. The CDR3 nucleotides read TGTGCCATCAGTGAGTCGACAGGGTCTATGGATGGCTACACCTTC.

The J gene is TRBJ2-1, the V gene TRBV6-6; no clear D. Trimming pared 2 bases from V and 4 bases from J, leaving 6 bases between. Germline V gene sequence: CDR1 MNHNY, CDR2 SVGAGI (reference sequence). This CDR3 has 13 amino acids. The CDR3 here is CASSYGWYNEQFF. The CDR3 DNA reads TGTGCCAGCAGTTACGGGTGGTACAATGAGCAGTTCTTC.

This chain uses TRBV19 with TRBJ2-7; no definite D call. Germline CDR1 and CDR2: LNHDA and SQIVND (reference sequence). Trimming took 7 bases from V and 6 from J, leaving 16 bases between them. The CDR3 totals 13 residues. The CDR3 loop reads CASTPTGVGEQYF. The CDR3 DNA follows: TGTGCCAGTACCCCGACTGGGGTGGGCGAGCAGTACTTC.

In this sample, this clonotype turned up a few times. This sequence joins TRBV6-2 or TRBV6-3 and TRBJ2-1, with TRBD2 identical over 16 bases. This CDR3 contains 19 residues. Germline trimming cut 2 bases from V and 1 base from J; bases unmatched to any gene: 5. CDR1 and CDR2 from the germline V gene are MNHEY and SVGEGT. CDR3: CASSYTPGLAGGSYNEQFF. In DNA, the CDR3 is TGTGCCAGCAGTTACACCCCGGGACTAGCGGGAGGGTCCTACAATGAGCAGTTCTTC.

The J gene is TRBJ1-1, the V gene TRBV6-1, with D perhaps TRBD1 (5 bases). Germline-derived CDR1 and CDR2 are MNHNS and SASEGT. Trimming took off 6 bases at V and 4 bases at J, with 12 bases between the two ends. This CDR3 has 13 residues. CDR3 bases: TGTGCCAGCAGCTACCTTGGGGCCACTGAAGCTTTCTTT. Translation gives CASSYLGATEAFF.

The genes are TRBV6-2 or TRBV6-3 and TRBJ1-6; 7 bases match TRBD1. The V gene end was trimmed by 6 bases and the J gene end by 7 bases; junction bases not matched to a gene: 6. The germline V gene has CDR1 MNHEY and CDR2 SVGEGT. The CDR3 loop spans 14 amino acids. Here the CDR3 reads CASRQGIWNSPLHF. CDR3 DNA: TGTGCCAGCAGACAGGGGATCTGGAATTCACCCCTCCACTTT.

The rearrangement links TRBV18 to TRBJ2-7; 9 bases are shared with TRBD1. CDR1 and CDR2 (germline): KGHSH, LQKENI. V shed 3 bases, J shed 3 bases, and the junction held 6 bases outside the gene matches. CDR3 length: 15 residues. The CDR3 DNA reads TGTGCCAGCTCACCTTCGGGACAGGGCTTCTACGAGCAGTACTTC. Translated: CASSPSGQGFYEQYF.

The chain carries TRBV2 and TRBJ1-6; D possibly corresponds to TRBD1 (5 bases). CDR1 is SNHLY and CDR2 is FYNNEI in the germline V gene. This CDR3 has 17 residues. With 3 bases removed from V and 8 bases from J, the gap between germline ends came to 20 bases. The CDR3 loop is CASSDVNVRVTYSPLHF. For the CDR3, the DNA is TGTGCCAGCAGTGATGTAAATGTCAGGGTCACTTATTCACCCCTCCACTTT.

This clonotype was picked up many times. The chain employs TRBV7-2 and TRBJ1-3, with 8 nucleotides matching TRBD1. Germline V CDR1 and CDR2: SGHTA, FQGNSA. The V and J ends lost 5 bases and 1 base, in that order; junction bases with no gene match: 7. This CDR3 has 16 amino acids. CDR3 sequence (DNA): TGTGCCAGCAGCCAAAACAGGGGGGGTTCTGGAAACACCATATATTTT. Translating gives CASSQNRGGSGNTIYF.

The genes are TRBV12-3 or TRBV12-4 and TRBJ1-1; maybe TRBD1 (6 bases). The V end was cut by 6 bases, the J end by 1 base, with 12 bases between. This CDR3 contains 14 residues. CDR3 DNA: TGTGCCAGCAGGCCTGGACAGTCGAACACTGAAGCTTTCTTT. Translating it yields CASRPGQSNTEAFF.

Many counts were recorded for this clonotype. The chain couples TRBV7-2 to TRBJ2-3, with TRBD2 matching over 14 bases. The germline V gene has CDR1 SGHTA and CDR2 FQGNSA. The CDR3 loop spans 19 amino acids. Trimming took 2 bases from V and 1 from J; bases not matched to a gene: 8. The DNA of the CDR3 is TGTGCCAGCAGCTTATCGAGGACTAGCGGGGGGCAGGGCACAGATACGCAGTATTTT. Translation gives CASSLSRTSGGQGTDTQYF.

This chain links TRBV18 with TRBJ1-2; D unclear. Germline V CDR1 and CDR2: KGHSH, LQKENI. V shed 0 bases and J shed 2 bases, with 13 bases lying between them. CDR3 size: 16 residues. The CDR3 spells CASSPPGPGDNYGYTF. In nucleotides, the CDR3 is TGTGCCAGCTCACCACCCGGTCCGGGAGACAACTATGGCTACACCTTC.

The rearrangement links TRBV11-2 to TRBJ2-7; D possibly corresponds to TRBD2 (6 bases). Trimming pared 5 bases from V and 8 bases from J, leaving 13 bases between. The CDR3 is made up of 12 amino acids. CDR1 and CDR2 from the germline V gene are SGHAT and FQNNGV. The CDR3 DNA reads TGTGCCAGCAGCCTCGCCGGGACTCAGCAGTACTTC. Its protein product is CASSLAGTQQYF.

This clonotype came up a few times. This sequence joins TRBV27 and TRBJ1-5; D remains unclear. This CDR3 is built from 15 residues. Between the trimmed V and J ends, which lost 5 bases and 1 base, there was a span of 12 bases. Germline V gene sequence: CDR1 MNHEY, CDR2 SMNVEV (reference sequence). The DNA for the CDR3 is TGTGCCAGCAGTCCCTATGTAGGCAGCAATCAGCCCCAGCATTTT. It specifies CASSPYVGSNQPQHF.

The chain carries TRBV12-3 or TRBV12-4 and TRBJ1-4; tentatively, D is TRBD1 (5 bases). The CDR3 contains 16 residues. The ends were cut back, 1 base at V and 5 bases at J, with 14 bases in the middle. CDR3 region: CASSLGGRQTNEKLFF. CDR3 in DNA: TGTGCCAGCAGTTTAGGGGGCAGGCAGACGAATGAAAAACTGTTTTTT.

In this sample, this clonotype turned up many times. J is TRBJ2-7 and V is TRBV7-2; 11 bases fit TRBD2. V trimming: 3 bases; J trimming: 4 bases; junction bases outside the gene matches: 11. This CDR3 comprises 17 residues. In germline, CDR1 is SGHTA, CDR2 FQGNSA. The CDR3 is CASSLGGTSGRRYEQYF. The DNA of the CDR3 is TGTGCCAGCAGCTTGGGTGGTACTAGCGGGAGACGGTACGAGCAGTACTTC.

This clonotype has only a few counts. The chain links TRBV7-2 to TRBJ2-1; D is uncertain. CDR1 is SGHTA, CDR2 FQGNSA, per germline. V gave up 4 bases and J gave up 10 bases, with 8 bases separating them. The CDR3 sequence is 11 residues long. CDR3 sequence reads: CASSSYREQFF. As DNA, the CDR3 is TGTGCCAGCAGCTCGTACAGAGAGCAGTTCTTC.

CDR3 in amino acids: CASSLGGEEQYF. Written as DNA, the CDR3 is TGTGCCAGCAGTTTAGGGGGGGAGGAGCAGTACTTC. V usage is TRBV12-3 or TRBV12-4 and J usage is TRBJ2-7; perhaps TRBD2 as D (6 bases). The CDR3 loop spans 12 amino acids. V shed 1 base and J shed 7 bases, with 8 bases lying between them.

The chain employs TRBV7-2 and TRBJ2-2, with D uncertain. V lost 5 bases to trimming and J lost 7 bases, with 8 bases between them. The CDR3 sequence is 12 residues long. Germline CDR1 and CDR2: SGHTA and FQGNSA. The CDR3 nucleotides are TGTGCCAGCAGCGGGCCTGGCGGGGAGCTGTTTTTT. It encodes CASSGPGGELFF.